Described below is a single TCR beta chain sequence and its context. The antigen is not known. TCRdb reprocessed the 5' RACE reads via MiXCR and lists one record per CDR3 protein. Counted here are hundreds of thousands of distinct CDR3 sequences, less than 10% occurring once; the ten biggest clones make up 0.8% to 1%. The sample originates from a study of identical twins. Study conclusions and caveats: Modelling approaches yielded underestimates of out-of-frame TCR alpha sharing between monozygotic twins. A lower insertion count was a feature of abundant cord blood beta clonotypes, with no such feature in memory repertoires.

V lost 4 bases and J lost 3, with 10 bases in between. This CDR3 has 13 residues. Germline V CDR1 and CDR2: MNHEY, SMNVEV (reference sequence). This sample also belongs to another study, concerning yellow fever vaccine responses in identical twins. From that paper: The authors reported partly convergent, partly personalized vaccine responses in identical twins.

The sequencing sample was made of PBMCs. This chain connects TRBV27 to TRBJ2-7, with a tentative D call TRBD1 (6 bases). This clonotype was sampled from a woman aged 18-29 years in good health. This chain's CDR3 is CASSSGQDYEQYF. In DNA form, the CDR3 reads TGTGCCAGCAGTTCGGGACAAGACTACGAGCAGTACTTC.